This TCR beta chain originates from a study of cytomegalovirus exposure and HLA in healthy donors. Study-level information: Researchers found that 81% of 398 genotyped donors fell within the Caucasian-associated ancestry cluster. Whole-study results and caveats: Most of the TCR beta V segments (in an earlier analysis) were productive either about 87% or about 30% of the time.

The CDR3 totals 15 residues. J lost 5 bases, V lost 8 bases, and 9 bases had no gene match. Per germline, CDR1 LNHDA and CDR2 SQIVND (reference sequence). The PCR made use of 60 Vbeta and 13 Jbeta primers. Sequenced by immunoSEQ multiplex PCR; TCRdb stores in-frame clones only, minus some. The sample has about 70,000 clones; 78% are singletons. This clone was seen more than once but under ten times. The antigen is undetermined. Input material: PBMCs. This chain joins TRBV19 and TRBJ1-5; 10 nucleotides match TRBD1. The TCR was taken from a girl aged 10-17 years in good health and CMV-seropositive. CDR3 protein: CASAISGTGDQPQHF. CDR3 DNA: TGTGCCAGTGCGATATCCGGGACAGGGGATCAGCCCCAGCATTTT.